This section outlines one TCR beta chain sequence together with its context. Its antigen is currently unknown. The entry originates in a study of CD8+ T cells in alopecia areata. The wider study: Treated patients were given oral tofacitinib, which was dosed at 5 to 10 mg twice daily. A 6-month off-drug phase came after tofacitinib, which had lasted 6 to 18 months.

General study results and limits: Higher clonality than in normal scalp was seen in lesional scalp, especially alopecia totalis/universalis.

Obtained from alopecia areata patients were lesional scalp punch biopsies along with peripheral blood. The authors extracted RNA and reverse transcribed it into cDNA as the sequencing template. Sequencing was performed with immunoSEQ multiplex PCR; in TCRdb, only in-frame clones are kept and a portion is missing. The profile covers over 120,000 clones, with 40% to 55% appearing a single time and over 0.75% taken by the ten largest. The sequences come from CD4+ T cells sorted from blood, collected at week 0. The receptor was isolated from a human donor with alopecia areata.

The CDR3 region is CASSIVQGEQPQHF. DNA of the CDR3: TGTGCCAGTAGTATTGTTCAGGGAGAGCAGCCCCAGCATTTT. The gene calls are TRBV19 and TRBJ1-5; perhaps TRBD1 as D (5 bases). V dropped 3 bases and J dropped 7 bases, with 13 bases sitting between them. Germline-derived CDR1 and CDR2 are LNHDA and SQIVND (reference sequence). The CDR3 length is 14 residues.